Below, 23 T cell receptor beta chains from the same sample are listed, as sequenced in a study of cytomegalovirus exposure and HLA in healthy donors. Researchers ran the PCR with 60 Vbeta and 13 Jbeta primers. Repertoires were generated with immunoSEQ multiplex PCR, while TCRdb's copy carries only in-frame clones and drops some. The sample has roughly 100,000 clones, approximately 78% seen once. The sequencing input was PBMCs. The source of these receptors is a woman between 40 and 50 years old in good health and CMV-seronegative.

J is TRBJ1-2 and V is TRBV6-5; possibly TRBD1 for D (5 bases). This CDR3 has 13 amino acids. Per the germline V gene, CDR1 is MNHEY and CDR2 is SVGAGI. Trimming shortened V by 6 bases and J by 3 bases, and 11 bases separated the two germline ends. This CDR3 reads CASSPGIYYGYTF. The DNA of the CDR3 is TGTGCCAGCAGCCCAGGGATTTACTATGGCTACACCTTC.

The V call is TRBV5-1, the J call TRBJ1-1; no definite D call. The CDR3 consists of 13 residues. Trimming shortened V by 4 bases and J by 0 bases, and 7 bases separated the two germline ends. Germline CDR1 reads SGHRS; CDR2 reads YFSETQ. The CDR3 here is CASSEGLNTEAFF. The CDR3 nucleotides read TGCGCCAGCAGCGAGGGCTTGAACACTGAAGCTTTCTTT.

This chain joins TRBV4-3 and TRBJ2-5; 8 nucleotides match TRBD1. V was clipped by 0 bases and J by 4 bases; unmatched bases: 4. The CDR3 has 15 residues. Germline CDR1 LGHNA, CDR2 YSLEER. The CDR3 sequence is CASSQDVTGGETQYF. DNA for the CDR3: TGCGCCAGCAGCCAAGATGTCACAGGGGGAGAGACCCAGTACTTC.

The rearrangement joins TRBV6-5 to TRBJ2-3; 10 bases match TRBD2. The CDR3 sequence is 16 residues long. Germline CDR1 is MNHEY and CDR2 is SVGAGI. Unmatched junction bases numbered 7, after V lost 4 bases and J lost 3 bases. The CDR3 DNA follows: TGTGCCAGCAGTTTAGCTAGCGGGAGAGCTACAGATACGCAGTATTTT. Protein: CASSLASGRATDTQYF.

The chain links TRBV28 to TRBJ1-4; no clear D. V was clipped by 3 bases and J by 0 bases, with 8 bases between them. The CDR3 contains 15 residues. CDR1 is MDHEN and CDR2 is SYDVKM in the germline V gene. CDR3 sequence (DNA): TGTGCCAGCAGTTTTTTGAGAGCAACTAATGAAAAACTGTTTTTT. Translated, it gives CASSFLRATNEKLFF. The full variable domain, in which reference TRBV28 and TRBJ1-4 provide the parts outside the CDR3, is DVKVTQSSRYLVKRTGEKVFLECVQDMDHENMFWYRQDPGLGLRLIYFSYDVKMKEKGDIPEGYSVSREKKERFSLILESASTNQTSMYLCASSFLRATNEKLFFGSGTQLSVL.

This clone has just a few counts. The chain recombines TRBV7-2 with TRBJ2-5, with a tentative D call TRBD1 (5 bases). Trimming shortened V by 1 base and J by 4 bases, and 7 bases separated the two germline ends. Germline CDR1 is SGHTA and CDR2 is FQGNSA. The CDR3 consists of 13 residues. The DNA of the CDR3 is TGTGCCAGCAGCTTAGGCAGGGCAGAGACCCAGTACTTC. It yields the protein CASSLGRAETQYF.

This clone was observed a few times. V gene TRBV6-5 combines with J gene TRBJ1-2, with D maybe TRBD1 (5 bases). Trimming cost V 6 bases and J 4 bases, with 18 bases left between them. The CDR3 covers 15 residues. CDR1 is MNHEY, CDR2 SVGAGI, per germline. Here the CDR3 DNA reads TGTGCCAGCAGGGACGGCGGGGCTGATTTCTATGGCTACACCTTC. Its protein is CASRDGGADFYGYTF.

This clone was seen just once. In nucleotides, the CDR3 is TGTGCCAGCAGCCGCTGGACAACAGACTCTGGGGCCAACGTCCTGACTTTC. It is translated as CASSRWTTDSGANVLTF. This sequence joins TRBV7-8 and TRBJ2-6; maybe TRBD1 (5 bases). CDR1 and CDR2 from the germline V gene are SGHVS and FQNEAQ. V was clipped by 5 bases and J by 0 bases, with 14 bases between them. The CDR3 contains 17 residues.

This clone came up once. The CDR3 DNA reads as TGTGCCAGCAACACCTGGGACATCGCAGTCACTAATGAAAAACTGTTTTTT. It codes for CASNTWDIAVTNEKLFF. This rearrangement joins TRBV5-8 to TRBJ1-4; a weak D match, TRBD1 (6 bases). The CDR3 is 17 amino acids. Per the germline V gene, CDR1 is SGHTS and CDR2 is YDEGEE. Trimming removed 6 bases at V and 2 bases at J, with 20 bases between.

This clone showed up just once. The V gene is TRBV15, the J gene TRBJ2-5, with 7 bases that match TRBD1. In germline, CDR1 is LNHNV, CDR2 YYDKDF (reference sequence). V shed 1 base, J shed 2 bases, and the junction held 4 bases outside the gene matches. This CDR3 spans 15 amino acids. The CDR3 DNA sequence: TGTGCCACCAGCAGAGCGGCAGGGGGTCAAGAGACCCAGTACTTC. Translated: CATSRAAGGQETQYF. Full variable domain (missing parts from reference TRBV15 and TRBJ2-5): DAMVIQNPRYQVTQFGKPVTLSCSQTLNHNVMYWYQQKSSQAPKLLFHYYDKDFNNEADTPDNFQSRRPNTSFCFLDIRSPGLGDTAMYLCATSRAAGGQETQYFGPGTRLLVL.

The V gene is TRBV7-9, the J gene TRBJ2-1; D unclear. The CDR3 runs to 14 residues. Germline CDR1 is SEHNR and CDR2 is FQNEAQ (reference sequence). Deletions cut 2 bases from V and 8 bases from J, with 13 bases between. CDR3 residues: CASSLIAGRDEQFF. CDR3 bases: TGTGCCAGCAGCTTAATAGCCGGCCGCGATGAGCAGTTCTTC.

The chain combines TRBV5-5 with TRBJ2-1; 12 bases agree with TRBD1. This CDR3 comprises 16 residues. The trim removed 4 bases at V and 6 bases at J, leaving 8 bases unmatched. Germline loops: CDR1 SGHKS, CDR2 YYEKEE (reference sequence). The CDR3 is CASSPRVGQGANEQFF. For the CDR3, the DNA is TGTGCCAGCAGCCCCCGTGTGGGACAGGGGGCCAATGAGCAGTTCTTC.

This chain links TRBV27 with TRBJ2-3; 8 bases line up with TRBD2. CDR1 is MNHEY and CDR2 is SMNVEV in the germline V gene (reference sequence). The V segment lost 4 bases and the J segment 4 bases; nucleotides outside the gene matches: 4. CDR3 length: 14 residues. The DNA for the CDR3 is TGTGCCAGCAGTTCCATAGCGGGATCAGATACGCAGTATTTT. It codes for CASSSIAGSDTQYF.

The chain carries TRBV11-2 and TRBJ2-2; D call uncertain. Trimming pared 0 bases from V and 2 bases from J, leaving 10 bases between. CDR1 and CDR2 from the germline V gene are SGHAT and FQNNGV. CDR3 length equals 16 residues. CDR3 bases: TGTGCCAGCAGCTTAGATCTGGTCAGTAACACCGGGGAGCTGTTTTTT. Its translation is CASSLDLVSNTGELFF.

The gene calls are TRBV7-9 and TRBJ2-7; 9 bases agree with TRBD1. V gave up 6 bases and J gave up 3 bases; unmatched junction bases: 9. Germline V lookup: CDR1 SEHNR, CDR2 FQNEAQ (reference sequence). The CDR3 runs 15 residues. Here the CDR3 reads CASSQGGTGLYEQYF. The CDR3 nucleotides read TGTGCCAGCAGTCAAGGGGGGACAGGGCTCTACGAGCAGTACTTC.

This clone was recorded a few times. The chain recombines TRBV4-2 with TRBJ1-2; the D gene is possibly TRBD1 (6 bases). Trimming pared 3 bases from V and 4 bases from J, leaving 6 bases between. CDR1 and CDR2 (germline): LGHNA, YNFKEQ. There are 12 residues in the CDR3. Here the CDR3 reads CASSQDSYGYTF. CDR3 DNA: TGTGCCAGCAGCCAGGACAGCTATGGCTACACCTTC.

The chain employs TRBV15 and TRBJ1-2; D gene uncertain. Looked up from germline, CDR1 is LNHNV and CDR2 is YYDKDF (reference sequence). The ends were cut back, 6 bases at V and 1 base at J, with 12 bases in the middle. The CDR3 is 14 amino acids. The CDR3 DNA follows: TGTGCCACCAGTCAAAGTCGAGTTAACTATGGCTACACCTTC. This codes for CATSQSRVNYGYTF.

This clone was seen just once. The rearrangement uses TRBV4-1 and TRBJ2-1, with 9 bases identical to TRBD1. This CDR3 comprises 16 residues. Trimming took 3 bases from V and 6 from J; bases not matched to a gene: 9. The germline gives CDR1 MGHRA, CDR2 YSYEKL. CDR3 residues: CASSQEAPGQGNEQFF. In nucleotides, the CDR3 is TGCGCCAGCAGCCAGGAAGCTCCGGGACAGGGCAATGAGCAGTTCTTC.

V gene TRBV10-1 combines with J gene TRBJ1-6, with no clear D. Germline assignment: CDR1 WNHNN and CDR2 SYGVQD (reference sequence). The ends were cut back, 2 bases at V and 7 bases at J, with 15 bases in the middle. CDR3 length equals 16 residues. The CDR3 DNA follows: TGCGCCAGCAGTGAGAGTGGTGCGCCTCTAAATTCACCCCTCCACTTT. Translated: CASSESGAPLNSPLHF.

The table lists this clone with a few counts. This sequence joins TRBV28 and TRBJ1-6; a possible D gene is TRBD1 (5 bases). CDR1 MDHEN and CDR2 SYDVKM come from the germline V gene. Trimming removed 7 bases from V and 10 bases from J, with 20 bases in between. The CDR3 extends over 15 amino acids. Here the CDR3 reads CASNPGSQGGSPLHF. The CDR3 DNA reads as TGTGCCAGCAATCCGGGATCCCAGGGAGGATCACCCCTCCACTTT.

The CDR3 region has the DNA TGTGCCAGCAGTATAGCGGGAGCCGAGCAGTACTTC. Translated, it gives CASSIAGAEQYF. The chain links TRBV5-4 to TRBJ2-7; 9 bases align to TRBD2. V dropped 5 bases and J dropped 6; count of bases not matched to a gene: 3. The CDR3 spans 12 residues. CDR1 and CDR2 from the germline V gene are SGHNT and YYREEE (reference sequence).

The gene calls are TRBV5-6 and TRBJ1-4; 7 positions match TRBD1. The germline CDR1 and CDR2 sequences are SGHDT and YYEEEE. Trimming took 5 bases from V and 5 from J; bases not matched to a gene: 6. This CDR3 is 14 amino acids long. The CDR3 sequence is CASRLRQGNEKLFF. CDR3 sequence (DNA): TGTGCCAGCAGACTAAGACAGGGAAATGAAAAACTGTTTTTT.

CDR3 sequence (DNA): TGTCCCCGTCGGGAGAACACCGGGGAGCTGTTTTTT. This gives the protein CPRRENTGELFF. The chain has TRBV25-1 and TRBJ2-2; D possibly corresponds to TRBD2 (5 bases). CDR1 is MGHDK, CDR2 SYGVNS, per germline. The CDR3 is 12 residues long. The full variable domain, its missing parts supplied by reference TRBV25-1 and TRBJ2-2, is EADIYQTPRYLVIGTGKKITLECSQTMGHDKMYWYQQDPGMELHLIHYSYGVNSTEKGDLSSESTVSRIRTEHFPLTLESARPSHTSQYLCPRRENTGELFFGEGSRLTVL.